Listed below are T cell receptor beta chains from one sample, sequenced in a study of Ad26.COV2.S vaccination and SARS-CoV-2 variants. The table came from immunoSEQ multiplex PCR; TCRdb's copy has only in-frame clones and leaves some out. The table shows around 450,000 clones, with about 91% occurring only once. Material: peripheral blood, obtained in a trial of Ad26.COV2.S vaccine versus placebo. The source of these receptors is a person aged 18-65 years who received the Ad26.COV2.S COVID-19 vaccine or a placebo. Each CDR3 is given with its conserved first and last residue. D genes are given only for firm matches. Clone size, where shown, is once, few, many, or a class for clones that have expanded.

DNA	CDR3	D	length	size	J	V
TGCGCCAGCAGCCATTCCCCCGGGACAGGAGAGACCCAGTACTTC	CASSHSPGTGETQYF	TRBD1	15	NA	TRBJ2-5	TRBV4-1
TGTGCCAGCAGCCAATTCAGGACAGTTAACGGGGATGGCTACACCTTC	CASSQFRTVNGDGYTF	NA	16	NA	TRBJ1-2	TRBV7-9
TGTGCCAGCAGTTACGACAGGGGTGAGTCAACGGCTTTCTTT	CASSYDRGESTAFF	TRBD1	14	NA	TRBJ1-1	TRBV6-6
TGTGCCAGTAGAGAAACAGGGGGCTTGGCTGAAGCTTTCTTT	CASRETGGLAEAFF	TRBD1	14	NA	TRBJ1-1	TRBV19
TGTGCCAGCAGCGCGCGTAGACTAGCGAGCACAGATACGCAGTATTTT	CASSARRLASTDTQYF	TRBD2	16	NA	TRBJ2-3	TRBV7-9
TGTGCCACCAGCAGTGAGCTCAGGGTTAGACATGAATCAAAACTGTTTTTT	CATSSELRVRHESKLFF	NA	17	once	TRBJ1-4	TRBV15
TGTGCCAGCAGCTTCGGTAGGGACCCACTCAATGAGCAGTTCTTC	CASSFGRDPLNEQFF	NA	15	NA	TRBJ2-1	TRBV7-9
TGCGCCAGCAGCGCCGGGACGGCCGTTGGCTACACCTTC	CASSAGTAVGYTF	NA	13	NA	TRBJ1-2	TRBV5-1
TGTGCCACCAGCAGCCTTATAGCGGGGTACAATGAGCAGTTCTTC	CATSSLIAGYNEQFF	TRBD2	15	NA	TRBJ2-1	TRBV15
TGTGCCAGCAGCTTCCAGGCAGGGCCTGAAGCTTTCTTT	CASSFQAGPEAFF	NA	13	NA	TRBJ1-1	TRBV5-4
TGCGCCAGCAGCTTGGGGCAGGGAGGTCAGCCCCAGCATTTT	CASSLGQGGQPQHF	NA	14	NA	TRBJ1-5	TRBV5-1
TGCGCCAGCAGCCAAGGAGGGTGGGCGGCTTTCTTT	CASSQGGWAAFF	NA	12	NA	TRBJ1-1	TRBV4-3
TGTGCCAGCAGCCAAGCTCCGGGGGCCGGGGATACGCAGTATTTT	CASSQAPGAGDTQYF	NA	15	NA	TRBJ2-3	TRBV4-2
TGTGCCAGCAGCTTCCGACCGATGAACACTGAAGCTTTCTTT	CASSFRPMNTEAFF	NA	14	NA	TRBJ1-1	TRBV7-2
TGTGCCAGCAGCTTACGACAGGCGCAGTACTTC	CASSLRQAQYF	NA	11	few	TRBJ2-7	TRBV7-2
TGCAGCGTTGAAACAACCTCTGAAGCTTTCTTT	CSVETTSEAFF	NA	11	once	TRBJ1-1	TRBV29-1
TGCGCCAGCAGCTTTTTAGGGGATGGCGCCACTGAAGCTTTCTTT	CASSFLGDGATEAFF	NA	15	NA	TRBJ1-1	TRBV5-1
TGTGCCAGCAGTTTAGGGGGGCTTTACACTGAAGCTTTCTTT	CASSLGGLYTEAFF	NA	14	NA	TRBJ1-1	TRBV28
TGCAGTGCTAGTAGGGGGGGAAGGGATCAGCCCCAGCATTTT	CSASRGGRDQPQHF	NA	14	once	TRBJ1-5	TRBV20-1
TGTGCCAGCAGTGCCCCGGGACAGGGGAATTCACCCCTCCACTTT	CASSAPGQGNSPLHF	TRBD1	15	NA	TRBJ1-6	TRBV6-2/TRBV6-3
TGTGCCAGCAGCCAAGCACCCGGGGTTACAGATACGCAGTATTTT	CASSQAPGVTDTQYF	NA	15	NA	TRBJ2-3	TRBV4-2
TGTGCCAGCAGCTTGTTCGTGGACAGGGACGATACGCAGTATTTT	CASSLFVDRDDTQYF	TRBD1	15	NA	TRBJ2-3	TRBV5-6
TGTGCCAGCAGCGTCGGACAGATCAATGAGCAGTTCTTC	CASSVGQINEQFF	NA	13	NA	TRBJ2-1	TRBV9
TGTGCCTCCCTGGGCGGGGGCTATGGCTACACCTTC	CASLGGGYGYTF	NA	12	once	TRBJ1-2	TRBV10-3
TGTGCCAGCAGTAGCCGGGACAGAAAACTGTTTTTT	CASSSRDRKLFF	TRBD1	12	NA	TRBJ1-4	TRBV12-3/TRBV12-4